The source of this T cell receptor beta chain is a study of shared clonotypes between healthy human individuals. The donors were adults (healthy and HIV-negative) with no recent acute infections or vaccinations. Here immunoSEQ multiplex PCR was the method, and the copy in TCRdb shows in-frame clones only, minus some. The table includes about 490,000 clones, 70% to 80% detected once. Germline lookup yields CDR1 SGHNT and CDR2 YYREEE (reference sequence). This CDR3 region has 16 residues. V gave up 0 bases and J gave up 0 bases, with 7 bases separating them. Sequencing was done on a sample of PBMCs. The chain combines TRBV5-4 with TRBJ1-6; D is perhaps TRBD1 (5 bases). This TCR was sampled from a middle-aged woman in good health. Some clones in this sample may be carry-over from other donors' samples. CDR3 residues: CASSLGGSSYNSPLHF. CDR3 DNA: TGTGCCAGCAGCTTGGGGGGGAGCTCCTATAATTCACCCCTCCACTTT.